This T cell receptor (beta chain) stems from a study of blood T cells in healthy people across ages (dated by TCRdb to between 2014 and 2017). Regarding the complete study: Template switching captured roughly one uniquely barcoded TCR beta cDNA molecule per two T cells in model experiments. Using deep sequencing normalized with unique cDNA molecular identifiers, the study measured how TCR beta repertoire diversity changes with age. Four age groups were formed from the donors: young (average roughly 16 years), middle-aged (approximately 42), aged (about 62) and long-lived (around 82). To avoid experimental bias, donors of different ages were spread randomly across the sequencing lanes. Two additional independent replicas of 1 million unique cDNA reads from the same blood draw were analyzed for two donors (one aged 18 to 30 and one aged 80 or older). Results and caveats for the whole study, not just this receptor: Since profiling was done on bulk unsorted PBMCs, naive and antigen-experienced compartments could not be conclusively compared. Estimates of total diversity from one million sequenced T cells were regarded as lower bounds and underestimates. As age increased, observed TCR beta diversity per million T cells dropped in a roughly linear way, and a significant reduction was already evident by age 40. The long-lived group showed more naive CD4+ T cells, fewer expanded clones and increased TCR diversity than the aged group, suggesting age selection. Donor CMV infection status was unknown, potentially confounding age-related changes in expanded clonotypes. There was a strong correlation between observed TCR beta diversity and the percentage of naive T cells measured by flow cytometry.

As to this clonotype: The specificity of this receptor is unknown. No quality values exist for individual bases; no much larger clone is one base distant.

Donors were under 40 systemically healthy Caucasian individuals from Russia aged roughly 6 to 90 years. Ten milliliters of peripheral blood were drawn from each donor into EDTA-treated Vacutainer tubes. Ficoll-Paque density-gradient centrifugation was used to isolate PBMCs, with at least 6 million obtained per sample. Trizol reagent was used to extract total RNA from PBMCs, with at least 6 micrograms per sample. The percentages of naive CD45RAhigh/CD27high T cells were determined by flow cytometry on a PBMC aliquot from every donor. The germline V gene yields MNHEY for CDR1 and SVGAGI for CDR2. The CDR3 starts with the cysteine, ends with the phenylalanine, and has 13 residues. Kept here is only the CDR3 DNA, which spans 39 bases and is read in frame from base 1. V is reduced by 10 bases and J by 5 bases, leaving a spacing of 17 bases between them. The library was produced with 5' RACE. TCRdb names Illumina HiSeq 2500 as the instrument used. A second PCR of about 7 to 12 cycles was performed with a sample-barcoded 5' primer and a J-beta primer mix. A template-switch 5' adaptor carrying 12 random nucleotides introduced a unique molecular identifier onto each TCR beta cDNA molecule. At least 2.5 million CDR3-containing paired-end reads were obtained from each sample. First-strand cDNA was synthesized from all RNA with the Mint cDNA synthesis kit, primed by a TRBC-specific oligonucleotide. All cDNA was treated with uracil-DNA glycosylase and then went through a first 18-cycle PCR with the universal primers M1SS and BC2_uni_R. On the authors' methods: Each sample was normalized by randomly selecting 1 million high-quality reads, each carrying a distinct molecular identifier. Instead of being binned into consensus sequences, reads that shared molecular identifiers were thrown out. MiTCR, set to a Q25 quality threshold and the strictest error-elimination algorithm, was used for CDR3 identification, clonotype clustering and error correction. A nonparametric unseen species model with Euler transformation was used to estimate lower-bound total TCR beta diversity. Using fastp trimming at Q25 and MiXCR clonotype assembly, TCRdb reanalyzed the public sequencing data and kept in-frame beta chains. All rows with the same CDR3 protein become a single entry with the most common DNA and genes. TCRdb, not the authors, supplied the V and J calls. This sample gives some 1 million distinct CDR3 sequences in total; 40% to 50% of them show up just once. 15% to 20% of the sample lies in the top ten.

The TCR was taken from a woman aged 60 to 75 in good health. The chain links TRBV6-5 with TRBJ1-2; the D gene cannot be resolved reliably. What was sequenced was blood. At the DNA level, the sequence is TGTGCCAACCTGACTCCGGGTCCTTATGGCTACACCTTC. This translates into CANLTPGPYGYTF.